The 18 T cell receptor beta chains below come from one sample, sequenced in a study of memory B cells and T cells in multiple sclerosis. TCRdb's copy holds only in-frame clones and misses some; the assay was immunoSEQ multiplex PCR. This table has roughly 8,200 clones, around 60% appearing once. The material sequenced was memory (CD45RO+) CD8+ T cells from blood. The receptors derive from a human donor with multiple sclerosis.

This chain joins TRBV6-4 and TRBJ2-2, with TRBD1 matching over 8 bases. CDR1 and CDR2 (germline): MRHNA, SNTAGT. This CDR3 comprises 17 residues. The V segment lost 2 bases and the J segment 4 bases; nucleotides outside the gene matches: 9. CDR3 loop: CASSDLAGGAGTGELFF. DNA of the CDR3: TGTGCCAGCAGTGACCTGGCAGGGGGCGCTGGCACCGGGGAGCTGTTTTTT.

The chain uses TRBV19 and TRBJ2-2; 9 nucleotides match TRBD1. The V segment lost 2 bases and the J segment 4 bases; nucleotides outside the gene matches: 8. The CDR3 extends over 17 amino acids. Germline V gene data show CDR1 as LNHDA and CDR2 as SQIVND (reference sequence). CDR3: CASSILYRTGATGELFF. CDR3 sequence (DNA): TGTGCCAGTAGTATACTATATCGGACAGGGGCCACCGGGGAGCTGTTTTTT.

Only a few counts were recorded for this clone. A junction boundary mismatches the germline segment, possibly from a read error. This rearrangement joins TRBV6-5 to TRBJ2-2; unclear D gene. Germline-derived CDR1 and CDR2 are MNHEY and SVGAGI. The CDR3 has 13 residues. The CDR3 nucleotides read TGTGCCATCAGTGAGGCTAGGACCGGGGAGCTGTTTTTT. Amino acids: CAISEARTGELFF.

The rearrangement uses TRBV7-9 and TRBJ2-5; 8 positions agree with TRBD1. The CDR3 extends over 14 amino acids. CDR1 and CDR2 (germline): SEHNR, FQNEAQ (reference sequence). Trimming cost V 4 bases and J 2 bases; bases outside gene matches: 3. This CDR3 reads CASSSTGEQETQYF. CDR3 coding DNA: TGTGCCAGCAGCTCGACAGGGGAACAAGAGACCCAGTACTTC.

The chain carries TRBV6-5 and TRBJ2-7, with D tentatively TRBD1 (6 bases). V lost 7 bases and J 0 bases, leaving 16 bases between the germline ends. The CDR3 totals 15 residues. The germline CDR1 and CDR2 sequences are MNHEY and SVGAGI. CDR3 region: CASMGARDNSYEQYF. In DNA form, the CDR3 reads TGTGCCAGCATGGGGGCAAGGGACAACTCCTACGAGCAGTACTTC.

CDR3 residues: CASRAGADTQYF. CDR3 nucleotides: TGTGCCAGCAGGGCGGGCGCAGATACGCAGTATTTT. V gene TRBV6-5 combines with J gene TRBJ2-3; possible D gene TRBD2, 5 bases. The V and J ends lost 6 bases and 4 bases respectively, with 8 bases between them. The CDR3 has 12 amino acids. Germline CDR1 is MNHEY and CDR2 is SVGAGI.

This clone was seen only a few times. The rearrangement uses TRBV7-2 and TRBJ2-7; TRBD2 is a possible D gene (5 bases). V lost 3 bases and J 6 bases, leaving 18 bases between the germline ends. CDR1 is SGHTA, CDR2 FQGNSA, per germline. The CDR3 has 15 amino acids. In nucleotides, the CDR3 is TGTGCCAGCAGCTTGGCCTACCGGGATGAGAGCGAGCAGTACTTC. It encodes CASSLAYRDESEQYF.

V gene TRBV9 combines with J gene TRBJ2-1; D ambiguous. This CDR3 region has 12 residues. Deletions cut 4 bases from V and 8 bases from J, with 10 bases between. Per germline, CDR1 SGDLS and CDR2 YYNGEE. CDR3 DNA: TGTGCCAGCAGCTCGTCCGGTTATGAGCAGTTCTTC. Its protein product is CASSSSGYEQFF.

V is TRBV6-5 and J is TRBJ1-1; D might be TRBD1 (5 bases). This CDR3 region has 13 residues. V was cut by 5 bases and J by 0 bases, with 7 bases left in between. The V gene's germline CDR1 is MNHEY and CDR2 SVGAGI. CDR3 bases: TGTGCCAGCAGTGGACAAATGAACACTGAAGCTTTCTTT. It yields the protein CASSGQMNTEAFF.

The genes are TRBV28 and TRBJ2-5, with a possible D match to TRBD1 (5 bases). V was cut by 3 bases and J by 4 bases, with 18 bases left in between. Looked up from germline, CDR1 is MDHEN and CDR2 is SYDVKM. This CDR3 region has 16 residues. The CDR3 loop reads CASSFTPQGVGETQYF. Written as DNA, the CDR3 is TGTGCCAGCAGTTTTACCCCCCAGGGCGTAGGAGAGACCCAGTACTTC.

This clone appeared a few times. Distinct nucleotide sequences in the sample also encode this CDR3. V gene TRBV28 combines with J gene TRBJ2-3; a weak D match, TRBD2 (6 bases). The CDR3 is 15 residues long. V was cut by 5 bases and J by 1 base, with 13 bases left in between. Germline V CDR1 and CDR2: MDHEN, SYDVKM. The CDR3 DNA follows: TGTGCCAGCAGTAACCGGGACTCCGGCACAGATACGCAGTATTTT. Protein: CASSNRDSGTDTQYF. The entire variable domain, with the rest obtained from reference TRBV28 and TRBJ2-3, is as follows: DVKVTQSSRYLVKRTGEKVFLECVQDMDHENMFWYRQDPGLGLRLIYFSYDVKMKEKGDIPEGYSVSREKKERFSLILESASTNQTSMYLCASSNRDSGTDTQYFGPGTRLTVL.

Here the CDR3 DNA reads TGTGCCGTAGGAGGCGGATGGCAAGAAAAACTGTTTTTT. Protein sequence: CAVGGGWQEKLFF. The genes are TRBV7-7 and TRBJ1-4; D is unresolved. V lost 11 bases and J 8 bases, leaving 18 bases between the germline ends. Per the germline V gene, CDR1 is SSHAT and CDR2 is FNYEAQ (reference sequence). The CDR3 has 13 amino acids. Supplemented by reference TRBV7-7 and TRBJ1-4, the full variable domain reads GAGVSQSPRYKVTKRGQDVTLRCDPISSHATLYWYQQALGQGPEFLTYFNYEAQPDKSGLPSDRFSAERPEGSISTLTIQRTEQRDSAMYRCAVGGGWQEKLFFGSGTQLSVL.

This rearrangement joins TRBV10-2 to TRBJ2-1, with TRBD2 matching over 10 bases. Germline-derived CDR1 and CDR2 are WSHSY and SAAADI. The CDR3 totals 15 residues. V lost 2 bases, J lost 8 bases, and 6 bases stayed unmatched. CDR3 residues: CASSETSGMFDEQFF. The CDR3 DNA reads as TGCGCCAGCAGTGAGACTAGCGGGATGTTTGATGAGCAGTTCTTC.

The CDR3 region is CASSEGGQGGTEAFF. Written as DNA, the CDR3 is TGTGCCAGCAGTGAAGGGGGACAGGGGGGCACTGAAGCTTTCTTT. The V gene is TRBV6-1, the J gene TRBJ1-1; 11 nucleotides agree with TRBD1. Germline V gene sequence: CDR1 MNHNS, CDR2 SASEGT. The CDR3 covers 15 residues. Trimming took 1 base from V and 4 from J; bases not matched to a gene: 2.

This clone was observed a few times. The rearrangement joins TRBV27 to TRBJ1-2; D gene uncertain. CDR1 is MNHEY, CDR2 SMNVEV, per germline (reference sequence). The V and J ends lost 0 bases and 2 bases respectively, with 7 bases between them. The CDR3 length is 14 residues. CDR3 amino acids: CASSLSGGNYGYTF. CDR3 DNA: TGTGCCAGCAGTTTATCTGGCGGCAACTATGGCTACACCTTC.

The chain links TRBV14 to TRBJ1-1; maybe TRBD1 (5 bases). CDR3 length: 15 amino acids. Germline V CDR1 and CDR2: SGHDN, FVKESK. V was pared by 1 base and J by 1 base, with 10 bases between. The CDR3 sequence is CASSQVARANTEAFF. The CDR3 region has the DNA TGTGCCAGCAGCCAAGTGGCCAGGGCGAACACTGAAGCTTTCTTT. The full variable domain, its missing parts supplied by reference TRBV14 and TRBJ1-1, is EAGVTQFPSHSVIEKGQTVTLRCDPISGHDNLYWYRRVMGKEIKFLLHFVKESKQDESGMPNNRFLAERTGGTYSTLKVQPAELEDSGVYFCASSQVARANTEAFFGQGTRLTVV.

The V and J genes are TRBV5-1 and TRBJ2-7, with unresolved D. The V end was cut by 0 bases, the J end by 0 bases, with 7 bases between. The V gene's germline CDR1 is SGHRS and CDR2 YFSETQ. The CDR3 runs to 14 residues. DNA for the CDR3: TGCGCCAGCAGCTTGGTTGGTAGCTCCTACGAGCAGTACTTC. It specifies CASSLVGSSYEQYF.

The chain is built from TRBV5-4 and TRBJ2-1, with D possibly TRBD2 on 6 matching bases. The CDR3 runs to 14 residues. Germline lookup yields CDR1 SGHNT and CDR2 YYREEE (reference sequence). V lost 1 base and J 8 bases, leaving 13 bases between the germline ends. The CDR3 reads CASSLPTSYDEQFF. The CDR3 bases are TGTGCCAGCAGCTTGCCGACTAGTTACGATGAGCAGTTCTTC.